This T cell receptor beta chain was captured in a study of regulatory T cells in long-lasting Graves disease. Study findings and constraints: Persistent patients shared 2,500 to 3,000 public clonotypes among themselves. Newly diagnosed patients shared fewer, at about a thousand.

HTBI primers from iRepertoire and Arm-PCR of CDR3 regions yielded the TCR beta libraries. Each CDR3 protein gets one entry after TCRdb re-called the multiplex PCR reads with MiXCR. The data contain more than 400,000 distinct CDR3 sequences, less than 20% of them singletons. Time point: newly diagnosed GD, antithyroid drugs for less than 3 months. Isolated PBMC RNA provided the starting material for the TCR library. In its sample, this clonotype was seen many times. Its antigen is not identified. The junction had 20 bases not matched to a gene; V was cut back by 4 bases and J by 2 bases. CDR1 is SGHDN and CDR2 is FVKESK in the germline V gene. The CDR3 is made up of 20 amino acids. The data also belong to a second study, concerning T cells in Graves' hyperthyroidism and ophthalmopathy. As reported in that work: Model output signaled ophthalmopathy a median roughly 6.1 months ahead of onset.

The chain joins TRBV14 to TRBJ2-1, with 7 bases identical to TRBD1. This TCR was recovered from a woman aged 30 to 39 with Graves disease. The sequencing used peripheral blood mononuclear cells (PBMCs), collected at new diagnosis, from a patient treated with antithyroid drugs. The CDR3, as DNA: TGTGCCAGCAGCCCCGGTCCCGACAGGGCCTACTACCGTGCCTACAATGAGCAGTTCTTC. Encoded protein: CASSPGPDRAYYRAYNEQFF.